These T cell receptor beta chains were read from a single sample in a study of blood T cell repertoires in COVID-19. Measured with immunoSEQ multiplex PCR; TCRdb has only the in-frame clones, and not every one. The sample lists 110,000 to 150,000 clones, about 89% seen once, with less than 3% in the top ten. Sequences were obtained from peripheral blood. Receptors originate from a man aged 55 to 70 with active or convalescent COVID-19. Each CDR3 is given with its conserved first and last residue. D genes are given only for firm matches.

cdr3_nt cdr3_aa j_call v_call d_call cdr3_length
TGTGCCAGCAGCGAGGGACAGGGGGCCTCCTACGAGCAGTACTTC CASSEGQGASYEQYF TRBJ2-7 TRBV9 TRBD1 15
TGTGCCAGTAGGGGAGATTTCTTAGGGATGTGGGACAATCAGCCCCAGCATTTT CASRGDFLGMWDNQPQHF TRBJ1-5 TRBV19 - 18
TGTGCCAGCAGCCCTAGGAGCTCAGATACGCAGTATTTT CASSPRSSDTQYF TRBJ2-3 TRBV11-3 - 13
TGTGCCAGCACCTCGTGGGGCGGCAATCAGCCCCAGCATTTT CASTSWGGNQPQHF TRBJ1-5 TRBV5-6 - 14
TGTGCCAGCAGCTTAGGGCGGGGCAACGAGCAGTACTTC CASSLGRGNEQYF TRBJ2-7 TRBV11-2 - 13
TGCGCCAGCAGCTTGGGGACAGGGCGTAATGAGCAGTTCTTC CASSLGTGRNEQFF TRBJ2-1 TRBV5-1 TRBD1 14
TGTGCCAGCAGCCAATCTACTGGCACCGGGGAGCTGTTTTTT CASSQSTGTGELFF TRBJ2-2 TRBV3-1/TRBV3-2 - 14
TGTGCCAGCAGCGCAACAGGGGGCGCGGGTAATTATGGCTACACCTTC CASSATGGAGNYGYTF TRBJ1-2 TRBV5-4 TRBD1 16
TGTGCCAGCAGTTTGAGGGGACTAGCGGGAGGGGAAACCTACAATGAGCAGTTCTTC CASSLRGLAGGETYNEQFF TRBJ2-1 TRBV27 TRBD2 19
TGCGCCAGCAGCTTAGGGACAGGGGGAGGCGGGGTGAACACTGAAGCTTTCTTT CASSLGTGGGGVNTEAFF TRBJ1-1 TRBV5-1 TRBD1 18